The 20 T cell receptor beta chains listed next were all sequenced from one sample in a study of T-cell memory formation after mild COVID-19. MiXCR, run by TCRdb on the 5' RACE reads, gives a single entry per CDR3 protein. Altogether 400,000 to 500,000 distinct CDR3 sequences are present, over 15% being singletons, with the ten largest covering about 8.1%. The specimen sequenced was PBMCs or a T cell subset sorted from them (not recorded which). The receptors stem from an adult woman who had mild COVID-19 (a few samples of this study predate the infection). Cell type and time point are not known.

This clonotype was observed a handful of times. The CDR3 region has the DNA TGTGCCAGTAGTCACCCCGGGACAGGAGGCTACGAGCAGTACTTC. Protein sequence: CASSHPGTGGYEQYF. The chain combines TRBV19 with TRBJ2-7; 8 nucleotides line up with TRBD1. This CDR3 has 15 residues. Germline trimming cut 5 bases from V and 3 bases from J; bases unmatched to any gene: 9. Germline loops: CDR1 LNHDA, CDR2 SQIVND (reference sequence).

The chain uses TRBV10-3 and TRBJ1-1; perhaps TRBD1 as D (6 bases). V lost 10 bases to trimming and J lost 5 bases, with 26 bases between them. The CDR3 is 16 residues long. Germline values: CDR1 ENHRY, CDR2 SYGVKD. The CDR3 DNA sequence: TGTGCCACCAAACCATCTATGTGGGGGGCCCGAACTGAAGCTTTCTTT. Encoded protein: CATKPSMWGARTEAFF.

The chain has TRBV7-2 and TRBJ1-2; D unresolved. V gave up 5 bases and J gave up 2 bases, with 9 bases separating them. CDR1 and CDR2 (germline): SGHTA, FQGNSA. This CDR3 is 13 amino acids long. CDR3 residues: CASSPGENYGYTF. In DNA form, the CDR3 reads TGTGCCAGCAGCCCCGGGGAAAACTATGGCTACACCTTC.

This clonotype was detected a few times. V and J are TRBV9 and TRBJ1-2; 8 bases match TRBD1. The CDR3 is 11 amino acids. Germline values: CDR1 SGDLS, CDR2 YYNGEE. V lost 7 bases to trimming and J lost 6 bases; unmatched junction nucleotides: 2. The CDR3 is CASGQGNGYTF. CDR3 nucleotide sequence: TGTGCCAGCGGACAGGGTAATGGCTACACCTTC.

This clonotype was counted a few times. The chain carries TRBV20-1 and TRBJ2-7; a weak D match, TRBD2 (6 bases). This CDR3 has 14 residues. Trimming shortened V by 6 bases and J by 3 bases, and 18 bases separated the two germline ends. Germline CDR1 reads DFQATT; CDR2 reads SNEGSKA (reference sequence). CDR3 sequence reads: CSADPGTLSYEQYF. The DNA for the CDR3 is TGCAGTGCAGACCCCGGGACTTTGAGCTACGAGCAGTACTTC.

The chain is built from TRBV29-1 and TRBJ1-2; D is perhaps TRBD1 (6 bases). Trimming stripped 6 bases from V and 4 bases from J, with 12 bases between. The CDR3 consists of 12 residues. Germline values: CDR1 SQVTM, CDR2 ANQGSEA. CDR3 in amino acids: CSVEGGGYGYTF. DNA of the CDR3: TGCAGCGTCGAGGGGGGCGGCTATGGCTACACCTTC.

CDR3 coding DNA: TGTGCCAGCTCGGGGACACCCTACTATGGCTACACCTTC. Amino acids: CASSGTPYYGYTF. The gene calls are TRBV18 and TRBJ1-2, with D possibly TRBD1 on 6 matching bases. Between the trimmed V and J ends, which lost 6 bases and 3 bases, there was a span of 11 bases. Germline-derived CDR1 and CDR2 are KGHSH and LQKENI. This CDR3 spans 13 amino acids.

J is TRBJ1-1 and V is TRBV18; D ambiguous. V was clipped by 0 bases and J by 6 bases, with 14 bases between them. From germline, CDR1 is KGHSH and CDR2 LQKENI. The CDR3 length is 15 residues. The CDR3 DNA reads TGTGCCAGCTCACCACCGGCGGAGGGTGGGGCTGAAGCTTTCTTT. This gives the protein CASSPPAEGGAEAFF.

There are a few counts of this clonotype. The chain couples TRBV28 to TRBJ2-3; 8 bases are shared with TRBD2. Losses at the gene ends were 4 bases for V and 1 base for J; bases not matched to a gene: 7. The germline V gene encodes CDR1 MDHEN and CDR2 SYDVKM. The CDR3 runs 16 residues. Here the CDR3 reads CASSSNSGKGTDTQYF. DNA of the CDR3: TGTGCCAGCAGTTCCAATAGCGGGAAAGGCACAGATACGCAGTATTTT.

The V call is TRBV7-9, the J call TRBJ2-7; perhaps TRBD2 as D (7 bases). Trimming pared 5 bases from V and 6 bases from J, leaving 17 bases between. This CDR3 is built from 14 residues. CDR1 and CDR2 from the germline V gene are SEHNR and FQNEAQ (reference sequence). The CDR3 coding sequence is TGTGCCAGCAGCCAGAGGATTCGGGGGGCCGAGCAGTACTTC. It yields the protein CASSQRIRGAEQYF.

The chain links TRBV4-2 to TRBJ1-2; possible D gene TRBD1, 5 bases. Between the trimmed V and J ends, which lost 0 bases and 1 base, there was a span of 18 bases. In germline, CDR1 is LGHNA, CDR2 YNFKEQ. The CDR3 totals 18 residues. The CDR3 here is CASSQDRLRDALNYGYTF. The CDR3 nucleotides read TGTGCCAGCAGCCAAGATCGCCTCCGGGACGCCCTTAACTATGGCTACACCTTC.

This clonotype appeared a few times. The chain recombines TRBV7-9 with TRBJ2-2, with 8 bases aligning to TRBD1. Per germline, CDR1 SEHNR and CDR2 FQNEAQ (reference sequence). After removal of 5 bases from V and 0 bases from J, the junction contained 2 bases not matched to a gene. This CDR3 comprises 15 residues. CDR3: CASSPDRANTGELFF. For the CDR3, the DNA is TGTGCCAGCAGCCCGGACAGGGCGAACACCGGGGAGCTGTTTTTT.

The chain carries TRBV3-1 and TRBJ1-2, with 10 bases matching TRBD1. The CDR3 has 16 residues. Trimming cost V 0 bases and J 2 bases; bases outside gene matches: 3. Germline V gene sequence: CDR1 LGHDT, CDR2 YNNKEL (reference sequence). DNA of the CDR3: TGTGCCAGCAGCCAAGAATCGACAGGGGGCAACTATGGCTACACCTTC. Amino acid sequence: CASSQESTGGNYGYTF.

There are a few counts of this clonotype. The chain employs TRBV19 and TRBJ2-5; no definite D call. CDR1 and CDR2 (germline): LNHDA, SQIVND (reference sequence). CDR3 length equals 13 residues. Between the trimmed V and J ends, which lost 3 bases and 3 bases, there was a span of 8 bases. The CDR3, as DNA: TGTGCCAGTAGTATGGAAGGGAAAGAGACCCAGTACTTC. This translates into CASSMEGKETQYF.

CDR3 residues: CASSLVVMGPGQGVRSYGYTF. The CDR3 DNA sequence: TGTGCCAGCAGCTTGGTCGTAATGGGACCGGGACAGGGGGTAAGGAGCTATGGCTACACCTTC. V usage is TRBV5-6 and J usage is TRBJ1-2; 11 nucleotides agree with TRBD1. J lost 4 bases, V lost 0 bases, and 20 bases had no gene match. The CDR3 runs 21 residues. The V gene's germline CDR1 is SGHDT and CDR2 YYEEEE.

This clonotype came up a few times. The chain couples TRBV29-1 to TRBJ2-2, with 9 bases aligning to TRBD1. The V segment lost 4 bases and the J segment 3 bases; nucleotides outside the gene matches: 3. Germline V gives CDR1 SQVTM, CDR2 ANQGSEA. The CDR3 is made up of 14 amino acids. The CDR3 DNA reads TGCAGCGTTGGCGGGACAGGGTACACCGGGGAGCTGTTTTTT. Residues: CSVGGTGYTGELFF.

This clonotype occurred a few times. The rearrangement joins TRBV29-1 to TRBJ1-2; D may be TRBD1 (6 bases). The CDR3 has 14 residues. V dropped 7 bases and J dropped 0 bases, with 15 bases sitting between them. Germline V gene data show CDR1 as SQVTM and CDR2 as ANQGSEA. The CDR3 sequence: CSADRQEANYGYTF. CDR3 nucleotides: TGCAGCGCTGACCGACAGGAAGCTAACTATGGCTACACCTTC.

This clonotype has just a few counts. V usage is TRBV9 and J usage is TRBJ2-1; 7 bases align to TRBD2. In germline, CDR1 is SGDLS, CDR2 YYNGEE. The trim removed 0 bases at V and 5 bases at J, leaving 8 bases unmatched. The CDR3 loop spans 16 amino acids. The CDR3 sequence: CASSVVVMGGDNEQFF. The CDR3 region has the DNA TGTGCCAGCAGCGTAGTAGTAATGGGAGGGGACAATGAGCAGTTCTTC.

This clonotype was observed a handful of times. This chain uses TRBV18 with TRBJ2-1, with D perhaps assigned TRBD1 or TRBD2 (5 bases each). Germline CDR1 reads KGHSH; CDR2 reads LQKENI. Trimming shortened V by 5 bases and J by 3 bases, and 17 bases separated the two germline ends. There are 16 residues in the CDR3. CDR3 in amino acids: CASSSRGRDLYNEQFF. CDR3 nucleotides: TGTGCCAGCTCATCCCGGGGACGGGATCTCTACAATGAGCAGTTCTTC.

This clonotype was recorded many times. V and J are TRBV12-3 or TRBV12-4 and TRBJ1-1; D is perhaps TRBD1 (5 bases). The germline V and J ends were trimmed by 6 bases and 1 base, with 9 bases remaining between them. This CDR3 has 13 amino acids. The CDR3 is CASSQTGNTEAFF. The CDR3 nucleotides read TGTGCCAGCAGCCAAACAGGGAACACTGAAGCTTTCTTT.